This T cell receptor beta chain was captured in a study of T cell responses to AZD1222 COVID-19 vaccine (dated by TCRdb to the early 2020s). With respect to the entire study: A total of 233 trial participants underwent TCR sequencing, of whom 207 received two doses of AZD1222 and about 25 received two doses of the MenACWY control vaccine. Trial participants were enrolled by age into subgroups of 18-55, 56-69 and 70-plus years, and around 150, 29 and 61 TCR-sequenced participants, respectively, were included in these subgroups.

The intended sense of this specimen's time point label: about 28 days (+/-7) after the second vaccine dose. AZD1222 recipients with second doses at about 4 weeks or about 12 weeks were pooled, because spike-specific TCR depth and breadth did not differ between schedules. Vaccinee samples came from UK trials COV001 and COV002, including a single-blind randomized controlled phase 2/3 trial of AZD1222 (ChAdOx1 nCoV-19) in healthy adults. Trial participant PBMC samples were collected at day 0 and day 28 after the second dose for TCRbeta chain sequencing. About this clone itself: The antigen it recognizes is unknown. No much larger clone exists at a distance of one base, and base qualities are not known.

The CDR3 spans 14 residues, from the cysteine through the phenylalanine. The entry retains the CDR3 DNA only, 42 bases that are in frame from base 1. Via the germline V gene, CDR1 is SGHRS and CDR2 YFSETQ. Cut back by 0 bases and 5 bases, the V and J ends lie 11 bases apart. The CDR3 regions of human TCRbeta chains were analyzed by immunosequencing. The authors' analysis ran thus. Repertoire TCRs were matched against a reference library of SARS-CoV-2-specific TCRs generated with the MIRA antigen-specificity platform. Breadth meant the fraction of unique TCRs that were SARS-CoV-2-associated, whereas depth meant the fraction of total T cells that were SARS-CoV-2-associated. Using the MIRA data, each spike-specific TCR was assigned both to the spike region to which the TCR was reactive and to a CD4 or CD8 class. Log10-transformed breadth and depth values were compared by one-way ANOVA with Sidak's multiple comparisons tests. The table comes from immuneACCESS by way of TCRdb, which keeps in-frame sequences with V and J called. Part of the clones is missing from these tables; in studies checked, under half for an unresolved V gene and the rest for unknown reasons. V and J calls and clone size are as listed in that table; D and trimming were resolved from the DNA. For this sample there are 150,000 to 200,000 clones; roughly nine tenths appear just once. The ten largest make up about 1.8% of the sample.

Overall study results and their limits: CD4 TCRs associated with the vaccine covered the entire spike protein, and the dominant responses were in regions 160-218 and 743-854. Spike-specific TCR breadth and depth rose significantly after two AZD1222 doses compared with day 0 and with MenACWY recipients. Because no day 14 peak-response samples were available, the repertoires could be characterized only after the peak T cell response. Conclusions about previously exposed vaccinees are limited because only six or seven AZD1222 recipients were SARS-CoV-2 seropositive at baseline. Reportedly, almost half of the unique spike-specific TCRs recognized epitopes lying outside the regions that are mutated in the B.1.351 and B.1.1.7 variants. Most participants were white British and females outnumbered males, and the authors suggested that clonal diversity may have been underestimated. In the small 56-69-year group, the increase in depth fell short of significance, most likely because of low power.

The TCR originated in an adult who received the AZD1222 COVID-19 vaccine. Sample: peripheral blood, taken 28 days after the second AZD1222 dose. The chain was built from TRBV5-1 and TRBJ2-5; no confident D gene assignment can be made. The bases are TGCGCCAGCAGCTTGGCCGGGTTTTCGGAGACCCAGTACTTC. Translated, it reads CASSLAGFSETQYF.